A selection of T cell receptor beta chains follows, all from one sample in a study of tumor-infiltrating lymphocytes in primary liver carcinoma. MiXCR was run by TCRdb on the multiplex PCR reads, yielding one entry per CDR3 protein. This sample has fewer than 40,000 distinct CDR3 sequences; around two thirds occur once, and the top ten carry 25% to 35%. Sequencing was carried out using liver tumor tissue from sampling region 3. The receptors derive from a woman in her 30s with primary liver carcinoma and hepatitis B virus infection. Each CDR3 is given with its conserved first and last residue. The D gene is left open where the match is weak. Only some rows state a clone size, as once, few, many or a class for expanded clones.

v_gene: TRBV4-3
j_gene: TRBJ2-1
d_gene: TRBD2
abundance: -
CDR3aa: CASSQSVAGTRDQQFF
CDR3nt: TGCGCCAGCAGCCAAAGCGTAGCGGGAACCAGAGATCAGCAGTTCTTC

v_gene: TRBV15
j_gene: TRBJ2-1
d_gene: -
abundance: -
CDR3aa: CATRGQKHNGQFF
CDR3nt: TGTGCCACCAGGGGCCAGAAACACAATGGGCAGTTCTTC

v_gene: TRBV11-2
j_gene: TRBJ2-3
d_gene: -
abundance: many
CDR3aa: CASSLDPGDTQYF
CDR3nt: TGTGCCAGCAGCTTAGATCCTGGAGATACACAGTATTTT

v_gene: TRBV29-1
j_gene: TRBJ2-3
d_gene: TRBD2
abundance: -
CDR3aa: CSASRASGSRTDTQYF
CDR3nt: TGCAGCGCATCCCGGGCTAGCGGGAGTAGAACAGATACGCAGTATTTT

v_gene: TRBV6-1
j_gene: TRBJ2-1
d_gene: -
abundance: -
CDR3aa: CASSGEYLRDGQFF
CDR3nt: TGTGCCAGCAGTGGGGAGTACCTTAGGGATGGGCAGTTCTTC

v_gene: TRBV5-1
j_gene: TRBJ2-3
d_gene: TRBD2
abundance: -
CDR3aa: CASSTIQAGGADTQYF
CDR3nt: TGTGCCAGCAGCACCATCCAGGCGGGAGGCGCAGATACGCAGTATTTT

v_gene: TRBV11-2
j_gene: TRBJ2-3
d_gene: TRBD2
abundance: -
CDR3aa: CASGQGLANMQYF
CDR3nt: TGTGCCAGCGGACAGGGACTAGCGAATATGCAGTATTTT

v_gene: TRBV11-3
j_gene: TRBJ2-5
d_gene: TRBD2
abundance: -
CDR3aa: CASNMDGLAGWQTQYF
CDR3nt: TGTGCCAGCAACATGGATGGACTAGCGGGATGGCAGACCCAGTACTTC

v_gene: TRBV6-1
j_gene: TRBJ2-3
d_gene: -
abundance: few
CDR3aa: CASSRDHLTDTQYF
CDR3nt: TGTGCTAGCAGTCGGGACCACCTCACAGATACGCAGTATTTT

v_gene: TRBV11-2
j_gene: TRBJ2-1
d_gene: -
abundance: -
CDR3aa: CANSLVGGTPFDEQFF
CDR3nt: TGTGCCAACAGCTTAGTTGGCGGAACGCCATTCGATGAGCAGTTCTTC

v_gene: TRBV6-5
j_gene: TRBJ2-1
d_gene: -
abundance: many
CDR3aa: CASSYAVLNEQFF
CDR3nt: TGTGCCAGCAGTTATGCCGTATTAAATGAGCAATTCTTC

v_gene: TRBV11-2
j_gene: TRBJ2-3
d_gene: -
abundance: -
CDR3aa: CASRLNFGTSNQPQYF
CDR3nt: TGTGCCAGCCGTTTAAATTTCGGGACATCAAATCAGCCCCAGTATTTT

v_gene: TRBV14
j_gene: TRBJ1-2
d_gene: -
abundance: -
CDR3aa: CASRQDIGGAYGYTF
CDR3nt: TGTGCCAGCAGACAGGATATAGGAGGGGCCTATGGCTACACCTTC

v_gene: TRBV7-9
j_gene: TRBJ2-1
d_gene: -
abundance: -
CDR3aa: CASCLACGHYNEQFF
CDR3nt: TGTGCCAGCTGCTTAGCGTGTGGGCACTACAATGAGCAGTTCTTC

v_gene: TRBV2
j_gene: TRBJ1-1
d_gene: -
abundance: -
CDR3aa: CDSRDQANTDAFF
CDR3nt: TGTGACAGCAGGGACCAGGCGAACACTGATGCTTTCTTT

v_gene: TRBV5-4
j_gene: TRBJ2-3
d_gene: TRBD2
abundance: -
CDR3aa: CVNSNPAASGSRTDTQYF
CDR3nt: TGTGTCAACAGTAACCCCGCGGCTAGCGGGAGTCGGACAGATACGCAGTATTTT